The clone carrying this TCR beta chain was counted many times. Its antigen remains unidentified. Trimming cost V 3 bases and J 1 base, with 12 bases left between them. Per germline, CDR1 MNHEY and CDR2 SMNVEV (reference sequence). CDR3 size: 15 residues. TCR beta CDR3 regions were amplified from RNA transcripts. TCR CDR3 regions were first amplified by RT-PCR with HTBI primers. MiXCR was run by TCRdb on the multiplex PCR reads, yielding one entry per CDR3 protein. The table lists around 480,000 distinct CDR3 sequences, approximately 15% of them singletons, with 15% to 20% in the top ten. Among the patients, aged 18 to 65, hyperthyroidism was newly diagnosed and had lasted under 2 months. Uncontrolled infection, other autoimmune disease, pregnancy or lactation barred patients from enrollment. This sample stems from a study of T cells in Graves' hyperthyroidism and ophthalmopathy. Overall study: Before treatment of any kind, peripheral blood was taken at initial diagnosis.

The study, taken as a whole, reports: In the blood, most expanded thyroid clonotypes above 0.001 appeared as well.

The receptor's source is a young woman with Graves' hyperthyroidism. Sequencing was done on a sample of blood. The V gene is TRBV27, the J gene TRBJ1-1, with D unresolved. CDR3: CASSFWKRENTEAFF. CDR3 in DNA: TGTGCCAGCAGTTTTTGGAAAAGAGAGAACACTGAAGCTTTCTTT.